This T cell receptor beta chain derives from a study of PD-1 blockade in classical Hodgkin lymphoma. Every single patient, without exception, relapsed after autologous stem cell transplantation, and brentuximab vedotin exposure varied. Clones were read by immunoSEQ multiplex PCR, and TCRdb kept only the in-frame ones, dropping some. The sample lists roughly 31,000 clones, 60% to 80% occurring once. There are 16 residues in the CDR3. The chain joins TRBV21-1 to TRBJ1-5; the table's D call, TRBD1, was not checked against the DNA. TRBV21-1 is noted as a pseudogene. The starting material was peripheral blood mononuclear cells (PBMCs), obtained before the second cycle of nivolumab. This TCR came from a human donor with classical Hodgkin lymphoma. CDR3: CASSAPGQGFHQPQHF. The CDR3 bases are TGTGCCAGCAGCGCACCGGGACAGGGGTTTCATCAGCCCCAGCATTTT.